The TCR beta chain under discussion was sequenced for a study of regulatory T cells in long-lasting Graves disease. This clonotype was detected ten times or more. Its antigen is as yet unknown. Arm-PCR of CDR3 regions and iRepertoire HTBI primers were the basis on which TCR beta libraries were built. TCRdb fed the multiplex PCR reads into MiXCR, producing one record per CDR3 protein. The profile shows just over 600,000 distinct CDR3 sequences, roughly 15% of them singletons. Specified time point: newly diagnosed GD, antithyroid drugs for less than 3 months. Generation of the TCR library employed RNA extracted from PBMCs. An endocrinology unit in Xi'an, China, supplied the patients. Overall study results and limits: Whereas new patients shared some 990 public clonotypes, persistent patients shared more, at about 2,700.

Germline assignment: CDR1 MDHEN and CDR2 SYDVKM. The CDR3 is 12 residues long. Trimming removed 5 bases at V and 16 bases at J, with 18 bases between. The same sample was also studied in work on T cells in Graves' hyperthyroidism and ophthalmopathy. That publication notes: Newly diagnosed hyperthyroidism patients aged 18 to 65 years had disease lasting under 2 months.

The source is a woman aged 25-40 years with Graves disease. The chain links TRBV28 to TRBJ2-1; D could derive from TRBD1 or TRBD2 (5 bases each). Sequenced here: peripheral blood mononuclear cells (PBMCs), sampled at new diagnosis, from a patient treated with antithyroid drugs. The CDR3 sequence: CASSTPAGATFF. The DNA of the CDR3 is TGTGCCAGCAGTACCCCAGCCGGGGCAACCTTCTTC. The full variable domain, with the rest looked up from reference TRBV28 and TRBJ2-1, is DVKVTQSSRYLVKRTGEKVFLECVQDMDHENMFWYRQDPGLGLRLIYFSYDVKMKEKGDIPEGYSVSREKKERFSLILESASTNQTSMYLCASSTPAGATFFGPGTRLTVL.